The 9 T cell receptor beta chains in this list originate from one sample, sequenced in a study of cytomegalovirus exposure and HLA in healthy donors. It was with 60 Vbeta and 13 Jbeta primers that the PCR ran. This table comes from immunoSEQ multiplex PCR, and its TCRdb copy is limited to in-frame clones, with some not included. The sample lists 150,000 to 200,000 clones, 65% to 70% occurring once. Source material: PBMCs. The receptors originated from a man aged 25-40 years in good health and CMV-seropositive.

The rearrangement links TRBV29-1 to TRBJ1-2, with D hard to call. This CDR3 has 11 residues. The germline V and J ends were trimmed by 6 bases and 8 bases, with 13 bases remaining between them. Germline V gives CDR1 SQVTM, CDR2 ANQGSEA. The CDR3 spells CSVGGWSGYTF. DNA for the CDR3: TGCAGCGTCGGCGGTTGGAGCGGCTACACCTTC.

The CDR3 nucleotides read TGTGCCAGCAGCCCCTACGGGGACAATGAGCAGTTCTTC. Its translation: CASSPYGDNEQFF. The rearrangement joins TRBV6-1 to TRBJ2-1, with TRBD2 as a possible D gene (5 bases). Germline values: CDR1 MNHNS, CDR2 SASEGT. V was pared by 6 bases and J by 5 bases, with 11 bases between. This CDR3 is 13 amino acids long.

This clone has a handful of counts. The chain is built from TRBV5-1 and TRBJ2-5; 10 bases map to TRBD1. This CDR3 has 16 residues. The V and J ends lost 4 bases and 1 base, in that order; junction bases with no gene match: 7. Per germline, CDR1 SGHRS and CDR2 YFSETQ. CDR3 sequence reads: CASSVSGTGVQETQYF. The CDR3 nucleotides are TGCGCCAGCAGCGTCTCCGGGACAGGGGTCCAAGAGACCCAGTACTTC. Combining the CDR3 with reference TRBV5-1 and TRBJ2-5 gives the whole variable domain KAGVTQTPRYLIKTRGQQVTLSCSPISGHRSVSWYQQTPGQGLQFLFEYFSETQRNKGNFPGRFSGRQFSNSRSEMNVSTLELGDSALYLCASSVSGTGVQETQYFGPGTRLLVL.

This chain connects TRBV30 to TRBJ2-2, with TRBD2 matching over 8 bases. Per germline, CDR1 GTSNPN and CDR2 SVGIG (reference sequence). This CDR3 is 15 amino acids long. The V segment lost 3 bases and the J segment 5 bases; nucleotides outside the gene matches: 8. CDR3 amino acids: CAWSVGTRETGELFF. CDR3 nucleotide sequence: TGTGCCTGGAGCGTCGGGACTAGGGAGACCGGGGAGCTGTTTTTT. The entire variable domain, with the rest obtained from reference TRBV30 and TRBJ2-2, is as follows: SQTIHQWPATLVQPVGSPLSLECTVEGTSNPNLYWYRQAAGRGLQLLFYSVGIGQISSEVPQNLSASRPQDRQFILSSKKLLLSDSGFYLCAWSVGTRETGELFFGEGSRLTVL.

The chain uses TRBV5-1 and TRBJ1-1; TRBD1 aligns across 8 bases. CDR1 and CDR2 (germline): SGHRS, YFSETQ. CDR3 length: 14 amino acids. V gave up 2 bases and J gave up 4 bases; unmatched junction bases: 4. CDR3 sequence reads: CASSFSTGGTEAFF. CDR3 DNA: TGCGCCAGCAGCTTCTCAACAGGGGGCACTGAAGCTTTCTTT.

CDR3 DNA sequence: TGTGCCAGCAGCCAAGGTTCCAGGGCCCCCTATGGCTACACCTTC. It yields the protein CASSQGSRAPYGYTF. The J gene is TRBJ1-2, the V gene TRBV28; TRBD1 is a possible D gene (5 bases). Germline V CDR1 and CDR2: MDHEN, SYDVKM. The germline V and J ends were trimmed by 6 bases and 4 bases, with 18 bases remaining between them. The CDR3 runs to 15 residues.

This clone has only a few counts. The genes are TRBV7-9 and TRBJ2-3, with D uncertain. CDR1 is SEHNR and CDR2 is FQNEAQ in the germline V gene (reference sequence). V was shortened by 5 bases and J by 0 bases, with 15 bases between the two germline ends. The CDR3 has 16 residues. The CDR3 loop reads CASSPRRHSSTDTQYF. In DNA form, the CDR3 reads TGTGCCAGCAGCCCCCGGCGGCATTCTAGCACAGATACGCAGTATTTT.

This clone was observed a handful of times. V and J are TRBV7-6 and TRBJ2-1; 13 nucleotides align to TRBD2. This CDR3 has 15 residues. Unmatched junction bases numbered 7, after V lost 6 bases and J lost 8 bases. CDR1 and CDR2 (germline): SGHVS, FNYEAQ. The CDR3 coding sequence is TGTGCCAGCAGTTCCGGACTAGCGGGAGTTGATGAGCAGTTCTTC. Translating it yields CASSSGLAGVDEQFF.

The rearrangement uses TRBV9 and TRBJ2-2; perhaps TRBD2 as D (5 bases). Germline V gene data show CDR1 as SGDLS and CDR2 as YYNGEE. V lost 3 bases to trimming and J lost 6 bases, with 9 bases between them. The CDR3 is 13 amino acids. DNA for the CDR3: TGTGCCAGCAGCGGAGGGTTCCCCGGGGAGCTGTTTTTT. The encoded protein is CASSGGFPGELFF.